The next 18 T cell receptor beta chains were all read from a single sample in a study of T cell responses to AZD1222 COVID-19 vaccine. Generated by immunoSEQ multiplex PCR, the TCRdb table keeps only in-frame clones and is missing some. Of some 150,000 clones in the sample, around 92% were seen once. The sequencing used peripheral blood, collected 28 days after the second AZD1222 dose. The origin of the receptors is an adult who received the AZD1222 COVID-19 vaccine.

The chain recombines TRBV9 with TRBJ2-5, with D uncertain. The CDR3 is 16 amino acids. V lost 0 bases, J lost 3 bases, and 15 bases lay in between. The germline V gene encodes CDR1 SGDLS and CDR2 YYNGEE. CDR3 amino acids: CASSVALEGKEETQYF. The CDR3 nucleotides are TGTGCCAGCAGCGTAGCTTTGGAAGGGAAGGAAGAGACCCAGTACTTC. Full variable domain (rest looked up from reference TRBV9 and TRBJ2-5): DSGVTQTPKHLITATGQRVTLRCSPRSGDLSVYWYQQSLDQGLQFLIQYYNGEERAKGNILERFSAQQFPDLHSELNLSSLELGDSALYFCASSVALEGKEETQYFGPGTRLLVL.

The chain links TRBV28 to TRBJ1-5; TRBD1 might be the D (5 bases). The CDR3 covers 13 residues. The V gene's germline CDR1 is MDHEN and CDR2 SYDVKM. V lost 2 bases and J lost 9, with 11 bases in between. The CDR3 reads CASSLQGVRPQHF. For the CDR3, the DNA is TGTGCCAGCAGTTTACAGGGCGTGAGGCCCCAGCATTTT. Full variable domain (remainder filled in from reference TRBV28 and TRBJ1-5): DVKVTQSSRYLVKRTGEKVFLECVQDMDHENMFWYRQDPGLGLRLIYFSYDVKMKEKGDIPEGYSVSREKKERFSLILESASTNQTSMYLCASSLQGVRPQHFGDGTRLSIL.

The rearrangement uses TRBV7-9 and TRBJ2-7; 11 positions match TRBD2. The germline gives CDR1 SEHNR, CDR2 FQNEAQ (reference sequence). After removal of 5 bases from V and 3 bases from J, the junction contained 18 bases not matched to a gene. There are 19 residues in the CDR3. The CDR3 coding sequence is TGTGCCAGCAGCCCTCGATATAGCGGGAGGGCCGGTTCTTTCTACGAGCAGTACTTC. Translating it yields CASSPRYSGRAGSFYEQYF.

V gene TRBV11-2 combines with J gene TRBJ1-5; D ambiguous. The CDR3 consists of 13 residues. V was clipped by 2 bases and J by 7 bases, with 9 bases between them. Germline V CDR1 and CDR2: SGHAT, FQNNGV. The CDR3 sequence is CASSLSSYQPQHF. In nucleotides, the CDR3 is TGTGCCAGCAGCTTAAGCAGTTACCAGCCCCAGCATTTT.

This chain joins TRBV13 and TRBJ2-7, with D possibly being TRBD1 or TRBD2 (5 bases each). Trimming shortened V by 3 bases and J by 5 bases, and 14 bases separated the two germline ends. CDR3 size: 14 residues. The germline gives CDR1 PRHDT, CDR2 FYEKMQ (reference sequence). CDR3 bases: TGTGCCAGCAGCTTTGGGACGGGTTCAGACGAGCAGTACTTC. It is translated as CASSFGTGSDEQYF.

The V gene is TRBV6-5, the J gene TRBJ1-1, with a possible D match to TRBD1 (5 bases). Germline V gene data show CDR1 as MNHEY and CDR2 as SVGAGI. V lost 5 bases, J lost 3 bases, and 10 bases lay in between. This CDR3 spans 13 amino acids. Here the CDR3 DNA reads TGTGCCAGCAGTCGAGGGGAGGACACTGAAGCTTTCTTT. Its protein product is CASSRGEDTEAFF.

The chain carries TRBV27 and TRBJ1-4, with 9 bases matching TRBD1. Germline CDR1 MNHEY, CDR2 SMNVEV (reference sequence). V was pared by 1 base and J by 6 bases, with 6 bases of the junction left unmatched. The CDR3 consists of 16 residues. The CDR3 nucleotides read TGTGCCAGCAGTTTATATGGGACAGGGAAGGATGAAAAACTGTTTTTT. Encoded protein: CASSLYGTGKDEKLFF.

This clone was seen just once. The rearrangement uses TRBV5-6 and TRBJ1-2; D perhaps matches TRBD1 (5 bases). The CDR3 contains 15 residues. Trimming left V 0 bases short and J 5 bases short, with 14 bases between. Germline values: CDR1 SGHDT, CDR2 YYEEEE. CDR3 sequence (DNA): TGTGCCAGCAGCTTGGAACACGTTGGGGGTTATGGCTACACCTTC. It specifies CASSLEHVGGYGYTF.

The CDR3 sequence is CASSSISTLEQYF. The CDR3 DNA follows: TGCGCCAGCAGCTCTATTTCTACCCTCGAGCAGTACTTC. The rearrangement uses TRBV5-1 and TRBJ2-7; unclear D gene. The V gene lost 3 bases and the J gene lost 6 bases, with 13 bases spanning the gap. The CDR3 is 13 residues long. Germline values: CDR1 SGHRS, CDR2 YFSETQ.

The chain employs TRBV10-3 and TRBJ2-7; maybe TRBD2 (7 bases). V was trimmed by 6 bases and J by 3 bases, leaving 21 bases between them. Germline V gene sequence: CDR1 ENHRY, CDR2 SYGVKD. The CDR3 runs 16 residues. CDR3: CAIRVEGGRGGYEQYF. DNA for the CDR3: TGTGCCATCAGGGTAGAGGGAGGGCGAGGGGGCTACGAGCAGTACTTC.

The chain couples TRBV7-9 to TRBJ1-5; D gene uncertain. The germline gives CDR1 SEHNR, CDR2 FQNEAQ (reference sequence). The CDR3 covers 15 residues. V was clipped by 5 bases and J by 0 bases, with 11 bases between them. The CDR3 DNA follows: TGTGCCAGCAGCCCTGGTCAGGATAGCAATCAGCCCCAGCATTTT. It is translated as CASSPGQDSNQPQHF.

In DNA, the CDR3 is TGTGCCAGCAGCTTATTCAGGGATTCACCCCTCCACTTT. It specifies CASSLFRDSPLHF. This rearrangement joins TRBV7-8 to TRBJ1-6; a possible D gene is TRBD1 (5 bases). Trimming pared 2 bases from V and 8 bases from J, leaving 7 bases between. The CDR3 spans 13 residues. Germline loops: CDR1 SGHVS, CDR2 FQNEAQ. Combining the CDR3 with reference TRBV7-8 and TRBJ1-6 gives the whole variable domain GAGVSQSPRYKVAKRGQDVALRCDPISGHVSLFWYQQALGQGPEFLTYFQNEAQLDKSGLPSDRFFAERPEGSVSTLKIQRTQQEDSAVYLCASSLFRDSPLHFGNGTRLTVT.

The rearrangement uses TRBV9 and TRBJ2-7, with D perhaps given as TRBD1 or TRBD2 (5 bases each). The CDR3 contains 14 residues. Germline V gene lookup returns CDR1 SGDLS and CDR2 YYNGEE. Trimming took off 4 bases at V and 2 bases at J, with 13 bases between the two ends. DNA for the CDR3: TGTGCCAGCAGCATCCGGGACGCGACCTACGAGCAGTACTTC. Its translation is CASSIRDATYEQYF.

The gene calls are TRBV19 and TRBJ1-4, with D perhaps TRBD1 (5 bases). This CDR3 comprises 15 residues. Germline V gives CDR1 LNHDA, CDR2 SQIVND (reference sequence). The ends were cut back, 5 bases at V and 8 bases at J, with 18 bases in the middle. The CDR3, as DNA: TGTGCCAGTAGTCTGGGGCAGGCACTCGGAGAAAAACTGTTTTTT. Its protein product is CASSLGQALGEKLFF.

This chain links TRBV7-2 with TRBJ2-4; D possibly corresponds to TRBD2 (6 bases). Germline-derived CDR1 and CDR2 are SGHTA and FQGNSA. Trimming took off 5 bases at V and 5 bases at J, with 10 bases between the two ends. The CDR3 length is 13 residues. CDR3 loop: CASSRLAENIQYF. The CDR3 DNA reads TGTGCCAGCAGCCGATTAGCGGAAAACATTCAGTACTTC. Full variable domain (rest looked up from reference TRBV7-2 and TRBJ2-4): GAGVSQSPSNKVTEKGKDVELRCDPISGHTALYWYRQSLGQGLEFLIYFQGNSAPDKSGLPSDRFSAERTGGSVSTLTIQRTQQEDSAVYLCASSRLAENIQYFGAGTRLSVL.

With respect to this clone: Given the absence of the conserved phenylalanine or tryptophan at the CDR3 end, a read error is likely. The DNA is left out, because the CDR3 cannot be placed on it with certainty; the CDR3 is given as TCRdb lists it. The J gene is TRBJ1-1, the V gene TRBV21-1; the table calls TRBD1, which could not be checked here. TRBV21-1 is shown as a pseudogene. Termini included, the CDR3 measures 12 amino acids. CDR3 sequence reads: CASSIGSGTGIP.

This chain links TRBV2 with TRBJ1-6; D might be TRBD1 (5 bases). Germline V gene lookup returns CDR1 SNHLY and CDR2 FYNNEI. V dropped 5 bases and J dropped 7 bases, with 18 bases sitting between them. This CDR3 has 16 amino acids. CDR3 sequence reads: CASSPDKGRGNSPLHF. The CDR3 DNA is TGTGCCAGCAGTCCGGACAAGGGACGAGGGAATTCACCCCTCCACTTT.

V and J are TRBV9 and TRBJ2-4; unclear D gene. V was shortened by 0 bases and J by 8 bases, with 12 bases between the two germline ends. Germline V lookup: CDR1 SGDLS, CDR2 YYNGEE. The length of the CDR3 is 14 residues. The CDR3 is CASSVEQSTDIQYF. CDR3 coding DNA: TGTGCCAGCAGCGTAGAACAATCGACGGACATTCAGTACTTC.